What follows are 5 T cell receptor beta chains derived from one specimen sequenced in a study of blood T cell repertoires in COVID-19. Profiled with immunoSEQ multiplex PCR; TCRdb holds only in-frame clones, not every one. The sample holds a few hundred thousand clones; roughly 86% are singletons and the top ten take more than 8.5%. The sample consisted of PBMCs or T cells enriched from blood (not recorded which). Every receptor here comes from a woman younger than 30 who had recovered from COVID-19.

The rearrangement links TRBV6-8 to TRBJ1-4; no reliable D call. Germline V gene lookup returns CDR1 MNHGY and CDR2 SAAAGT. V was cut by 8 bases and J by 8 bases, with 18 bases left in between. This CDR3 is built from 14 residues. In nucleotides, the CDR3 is TGTGCCAGCCGGTCGGCAGCGGTCCCCGAAAAACTGTTTTTT. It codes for CASRSAAVPEKLFF.

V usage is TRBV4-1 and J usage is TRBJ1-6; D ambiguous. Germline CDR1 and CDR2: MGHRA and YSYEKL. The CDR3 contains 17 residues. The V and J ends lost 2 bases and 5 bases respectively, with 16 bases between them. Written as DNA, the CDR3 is TGCGCCAGCAGCCAATCGGGTCTGCGGAAGAATAATTCACCCCTCCACTTT. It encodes CASSQSGLRKNNSPLHF.

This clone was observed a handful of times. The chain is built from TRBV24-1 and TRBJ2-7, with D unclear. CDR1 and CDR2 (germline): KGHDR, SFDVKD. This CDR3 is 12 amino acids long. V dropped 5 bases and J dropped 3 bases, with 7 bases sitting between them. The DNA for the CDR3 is TGTGCCACCAGTGGGCAGAACTACGAGCAGTACTTC. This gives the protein CATSGQNYEQYF.

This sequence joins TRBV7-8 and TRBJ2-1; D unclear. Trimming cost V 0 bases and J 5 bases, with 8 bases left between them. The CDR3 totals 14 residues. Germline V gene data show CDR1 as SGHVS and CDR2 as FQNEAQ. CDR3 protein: CASSLASANNEQFF. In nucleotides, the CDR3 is TGTGCCAGCAGCTTAGCGAGTGCTAACAATGAGCAGTTCTTC.

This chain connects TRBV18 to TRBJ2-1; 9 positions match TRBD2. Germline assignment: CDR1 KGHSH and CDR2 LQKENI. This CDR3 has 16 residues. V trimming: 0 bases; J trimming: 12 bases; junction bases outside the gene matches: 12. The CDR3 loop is CASSPPPASGMLRQFF. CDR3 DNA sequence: TGTGCCAGCTCACCACCGCCGGCTAGCGGGATGTTGAGGCAGTTCTTC.